This T cell receptor (beta chain) was recovered during a study of early T cells in non-severe SARS-CoV-2 infection. As for the study in general: Bulk RNA isolated from unsorted whole blood underwent sequencing; chains were not paired. General study points: The matching step, a VDJdb search, favored anti-spike CD8 responses and missed private and CD4 specificities.

This CDR3 has 15 residues. Deletions cut 1 base from V and 2 bases from J, with 8 bases between. Germline V lookup: CDR1 LGHNA, CDR2 YNFKEQ. Researchers tagged individual cDNA molecules with unique molecular identifiers. One entry per CDR3 protein results from TCRdb running MiXCR on the 5' RACE reads. Found here are more than 80,000 distinct CDR3 sequences, 15% to 20% of them singletons; the top ten hold around 1.3%. With respect to this clonotype: What it binds is not known.

The origin of this receptor is an adult who was a healthcare worker with PCR-confirmed SARS-CoV-2 infection or an uninfected control (not recorded which). The chain has TRBV4-2 and TRBJ2-2; no firm D call. The sequencing input was whole blood. The CDR3 DNA sequence: TGTGCCAGCAGCCAAGGTGCCGGTAACACCGGGGAGCTGTTTTTT. Translated: CASSQGAGNTGELFF.